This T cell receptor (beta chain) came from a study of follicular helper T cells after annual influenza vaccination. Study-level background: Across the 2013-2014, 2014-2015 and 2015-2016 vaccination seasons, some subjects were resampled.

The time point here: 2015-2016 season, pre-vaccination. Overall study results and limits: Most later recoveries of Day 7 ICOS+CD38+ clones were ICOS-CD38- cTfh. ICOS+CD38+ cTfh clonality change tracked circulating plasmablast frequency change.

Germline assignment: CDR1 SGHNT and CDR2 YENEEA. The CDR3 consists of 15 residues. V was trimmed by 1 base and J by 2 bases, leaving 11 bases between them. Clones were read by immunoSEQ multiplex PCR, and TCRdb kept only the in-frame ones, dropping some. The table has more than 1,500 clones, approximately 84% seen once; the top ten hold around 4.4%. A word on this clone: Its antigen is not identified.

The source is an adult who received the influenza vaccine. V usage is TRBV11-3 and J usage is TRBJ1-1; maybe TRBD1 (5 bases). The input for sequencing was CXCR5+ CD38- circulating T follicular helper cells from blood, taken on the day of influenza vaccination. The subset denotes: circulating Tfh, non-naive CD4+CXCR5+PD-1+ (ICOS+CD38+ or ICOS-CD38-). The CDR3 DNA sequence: TGTGCCAGCAGCTTAGCGGATAGGGGAAACACTGAAGCTTTCTTT. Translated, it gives CASSLADRGNTEAFF.